This T cell receptor (beta chain) was profiled in a study of blood T cell repertoires in COVID-19. Looking at the study overall: The United States, Italy and Spain were the sources of the acute and convalescent COVID-19 samples. T cells, B-cell-depleted T cells, or PBMCs supplied cDNA or gDNA.

In germline, CDR1 is SGHNT, CDR2 YYREEE (reference sequence). Losses at the gene ends were 3 bases for V and 4 bases for J; bases not matched to a gene: 12. The CDR3 is 17 amino acids. This clone was seen a few times. In the original processing: Estimation of nucleated cell counts was performed using reference gene primer amplification. Generated by immunoSEQ multiplex PCR, the TCRdb table keeps only in-frame clones and is missing some. That table is the source of V, J and clone size, and D and trimming were worked out from the DNA. The sample shows around 30,000 clones, about 80% of them seen only once.

The sequenced material came from peripheral blood. The receptor comes from a woman aged 70 to 79 with acute or convalescent COVID-19. V gene TRBV5-4 combines with J gene TRBJ2-3; 9 bases line up with TRBD2. The CDR3: CASSSRKERGAPDTQYF. The CDR3 nucleotides are TGTGCCAGCAGCTCCCGAAAGGAGCGGGGGGCCCCAGATACGCAGTATTTT.